The next 17 T cell receptor beta chains were all read from a single sample in a study of PD-L1 blockade in urothelial cancer. Some clones are missing from TCRdb's copy, which holds only in-frame ones; the method was immunoSEQ multiplex PCR. The sample carries roughly 40,000 clones, roughly 88% recorded once. Time point noted: pretreatment peripheral blood. The input for sequencing was PBMCs, taken around atezolizumab (anti-PD-L1) treatment. These receptor sequences come from a donor at least 40 years old with urothelial cancer.

The V call is TRBV2, the J call TRBJ2-1; 9 nucleotides line up with TRBD2. CDR1 is SNHLY and CDR2 is FYNNEI in the germline V gene. Trimming cost V 6 bases and J 2 bases; bases outside gene matches: 14. CDR3 size: 18 residues. The CDR3: CASRELAGPPQPYNEQFF. The CDR3 DNA reads as TGTGCCAGCAGAGAACTAGCGGGCCCGCCCCAACCCTACAATGAGCAGTTCTTC.

The rearrangement joins TRBV6-1 to TRBJ1-1; the D gene is possibly TRBD1 (6 bases). In germline, CDR1 is MNHNS, CDR2 SASEGT. V shed 6 bases and J shed 1 base, with 15 bases lying between them. This CDR3 is 15 amino acids long. This chain's CDR3 is CASREPGARNTEAFF. CDR3 bases: TGTGCCAGCAGGGAACCAGGGGCGAGGAACACTGAAGCTTTCTTT.

This clone has a handful of counts. The chain recombines TRBV2 with TRBJ2-2, with D tentatively TRBD1 (5 bases). The germline V gene encodes CDR1 SNHLY and CDR2 FYNNEI. The V gene lost 3 bases and the J gene lost 6 bases, with 11 bases spanning the gap. This CDR3 spans 14 amino acids. The CDR3 nucleotides are TGTGCCAGCAGTGAGCCCACAGGAGCCGGGGAGCTGTTTTTT. It encodes CASSEPTGAGELFF.

A few counts support this clone. V gene TRBV5-1 combines with J gene TRBJ2-7, with a weak D call TRBD2 (6 bases). V lost 0 bases and J lost 0, with 16 bases in between. The CDR3 has 17 residues. Germline V gene lookup returns CDR1 SGHRS and CDR2 YFSETQ. CDR3 sequence reads: CASSLGPGGTSSYEQYF. As DNA, the CDR3 is TGCGCCAGCAGCTTGGGTCCTGGCGGGACGAGCTCCTACGAGCAGTACTTC.

This chain uses TRBV6-5 with TRBJ2-1; perhaps TRBD2 as D (7 bases). V lost 4 bases to trimming and J lost 4 bases, with 14 bases between them. The germline gives CDR1 MNHEY, CDR2 SVGAGI. This CDR3 comprises 15 residues. CDR3 protein: CASSSRSGTYNEQFF. The CDR3 DNA reads TGTGCCAGCAGTTCTAGGAGCGGGACATACAATGAGCAGTTCTTC.

There are a few counts of this clone. The chain employs TRBV9 and TRBJ2-1, with 13 bases matching TRBD2. The ends lost 3 bases at V and 4 bases at J; junction bases unmatched: 7. Germline assignment: CDR1 SGDLS and CDR2 YYNGEE. The CDR3 has 17 residues. The CDR3 bases are TGTGCCAGCAGCGCCACTAGCGGGAGGGCCCCTTACAATGAGCAGTTCTTC. Residues: CASSATSGRAPYNEQFF.

The V and J genes are TRBV19 and TRBJ2-1, with unresolved D. Germline-derived CDR1 and CDR2 are LNHDA and SQIVND (reference sequence). CDR3 length: 15 residues. V shed 2 bases and J shed 8 bases, with 16 bases lying between them. The CDR3 DNA reads as TGTGCCAGTAGTATATCGTTAGCCCGATTCGATGAGCAGTTCTTC. Encoded protein: CASSISLARFDEQFF.

This clone was seen a single time. The chain joins TRBV9 to TRBJ2-1; 10 positions agree with TRBD2. The V gene end was trimmed by 0 bases and the J gene end by 5 bases; junction bases not matched to a gene: 11. Germline loops: CDR1 SGDLS, CDR2 YYNGEE. The CDR3 loop spans 18 amino acids. The CDR3 nucleotides are TGTGCCAGCAGCGTAGTACCACCAACTAGCGGGGTAGACAATGAGCAGTTCTTC. This translates into CASSVVPPTSGVDNEQFF.

About this clone itself: One end of the junction varies from germline; a read error may be responsible. The chain combines TRBV19 with TRBJ1-1; possibly TRBD1 for D (5 bases). CDR1 LNHDA and CDR2 SQIVND come from the germline V gene (reference sequence). The CDR3 loop spans 13 amino acids. CDR3 protein: CACRGRMNTEAFF. For the CDR3, the DNA is TGTGCCTGTAGGGGCCGCATGAACACTGAAGCTTTCTTT.

CDR3 region: CASSLDGGAEQPQHF. CDR3 coding DNA: TGCGCCAGCAGCTTGGATGGTGGGGCGGAGCAGCCCCAGCATTTT. The chain carries TRBV5-1 and TRBJ1-5; tentatively, D is TRBD1 (5 bases). Between the trimmed V and J ends, which lost 0 bases and 7 bases, there was a span of 14 bases. Germline V gives CDR1 SGHRS, CDR2 YFSETQ. The length of the CDR3 is 15 residues.

This clone was seen once. This chain links TRBV5-1 with TRBJ2-2, with TRBD1 matching over 9 bases. Germline V gene lookup returns CDR1 SGHRS and CDR2 YFSETQ. The CDR3 is 15 amino acids. Unmatched junction bases numbered 7, after V lost 4 bases and J lost 6 bases. The CDR3: CASSPTGGAAGELFF. The CDR3 DNA follows: TGCGCCAGCAGCCCGACAGGGGGTGCCGCCGGGGAGCTGTTTTTT.

J is TRBJ2-6 and V is TRBV28; D is possibly TRBD2 (7 bases). Germline assignment: CDR1 MDHEN and CDR2 SYDVKM. This CDR3 spans 17 amino acids. The V gene lost 7 bases and the J gene lost 1 base, with 17 bases spanning the gap. The CDR3 spells CASTLGGGPSGANVLTF. The CDR3, as DNA: TGTGCCAGCACCTTAGGGGGAGGGCCTTCTGGGGCCAACGTCCTGACTTTC.

The V and J genes are TRBV13 and TRBJ1-2, with 12 bases identical to TRBD1. This CDR3 comprises 15 residues. CDR1 and CDR2 from the germline V gene are PRHDT and FYEKMQ (reference sequence). Losses at the gene ends were 5 bases for V and 5 bases for J; bases not matched to a gene: 6. CDR3 protein: CASSPGQGAWYGYTF. CDR3 DNA sequence: TGTGCCAGCAGCCCGGGACAGGGGGCCTGGTATGGCTACACCTTC. The full variable domain, with the rest looked up from reference TRBV13 and TRBJ1-2, is AAGVIQSPRHLIKEKRETATLKCYPIPRHDTVYWYQQGPGQDPQFLISFYEKMQSDKGSIPDRFSAQQFSDYHSELNMSSLELGDSALYFCASSPGQGAWYGYTFGSGTRLTVV.

V is TRBV4-2 and J is TRBJ2-1; TRBD1 is a possible D gene (6 bases). The CDR3 loop spans 14 amino acids. V lost 0 bases and J lost 5, with 8 bases in between. Germline-derived CDR1 and CDR2 are LGHNA and YNFKEQ. The chain's CDR3 is CASSQDDRNNEQFF. The CDR3 DNA reads as TGTGCCAGCAGCCAAGACGACAGGAACAATGAGCAGTTCTTC.

The chain combines TRBV5-4 with TRBJ1-5, with 7 positions matching TRBD1. Germline CDR1 SGHNT, CDR2 YYREEE (reference sequence). The CDR3 is made up of 14 amino acids. V lost 5 bases and J lost 2; bases outside the gene matches: 4. The CDR3 reads CASSPDRGNQPQHF. CDR3 sequence (DNA): TGTGCCAGCAGTCCCGACAGGGGCAATCAGCCCCAGCATTTT.

The J gene is TRBJ2-3, the V gene TRBV23-1; TRBD2 matches at 8 bases. TRBV23-1 is recorded as an ORF, its role being uncertain. This CDR3 has 15 residues. With V trimmed by 3 bases and J by 1 base, 3 bases remained unmatched. CDR3 sequence (DNA): TGCGCCAGCAGTCAGGCTAGCGGGCGCACAGATACGCAGTATTTT. Translating it yields CASSQASGRTDTQYF.

This chain joins TRBV7-2 and TRBJ2-3; possible D gene TRBD1, 5 bases. V was pared by 2 bases and J by 6 bases, with 6 bases between. The CDR3 contains 12 residues. CDR1 and CDR2 from the germline V gene are SGHTA and FQGNSA. CDR3 nucleotides: TGTGCCAGCAGCTTATGGGGCGATACGCAGTATTTT. This gives the protein CASSLWGDTQYF.